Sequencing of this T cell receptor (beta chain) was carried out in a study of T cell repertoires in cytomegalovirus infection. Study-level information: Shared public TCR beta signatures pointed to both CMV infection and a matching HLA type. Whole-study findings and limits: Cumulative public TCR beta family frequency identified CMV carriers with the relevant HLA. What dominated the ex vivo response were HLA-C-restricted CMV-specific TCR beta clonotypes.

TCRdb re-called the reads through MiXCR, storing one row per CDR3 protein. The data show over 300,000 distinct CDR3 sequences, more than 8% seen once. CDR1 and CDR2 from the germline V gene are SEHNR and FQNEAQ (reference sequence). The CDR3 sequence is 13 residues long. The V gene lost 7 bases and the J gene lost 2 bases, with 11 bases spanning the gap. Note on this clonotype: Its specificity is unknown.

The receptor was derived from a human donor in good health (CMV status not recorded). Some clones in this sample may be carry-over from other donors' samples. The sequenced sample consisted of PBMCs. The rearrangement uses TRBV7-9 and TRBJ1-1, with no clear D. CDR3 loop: CASIKVENTEAFF. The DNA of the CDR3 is TGTGCCAGCATCAAGGTTGAAAACACTGAAGCTTTCTTT.